One and the same sample provided the 32 T cell receptor beta chains below, sequenced in a study of cytomegalovirus exposure and HLA in healthy donors. Sequencing used immunoSEQ multiplex PCR; TCRdb keeps in-frame clones, though not all of them. The sample lists approximately 120,000 clones, roughly nine tenths occurring once. Sequencing input: PBMCs. The origin of the receptors is a woman under 30 in good health and CMV-seronegative.

V usage is TRBV7-8 and J usage is TRBJ2-5; TRBD2 matches 7 bases. The germline gives CDR1 SGHVS, CDR2 FQNEAQ. This CDR3 contains 14 residues. The trim removed 6 bases at V and 1 base at J, leaving 5 bases unmatched. The CDR3 nucleotides are TGTGCCAGCAGGGAGGGGAGGGCCCAAGAGACCCAGTACTTC. Protein sequence: CASREGRAQETQYF. Together with reference TRBV7-8 and TRBJ2-5, the CDR3 gives the full variable domain: GAGVSQSPRYKVAKRGQDVALRCDPISGHVSLFWYQQALGQGPEFLTYFQNEAQLDKSGLPSDRFFAERPEGSVSTLKIQRTQQEDSAVYLCASREGRAQETQYFGPGTRLLVL.

This chain uses TRBV15 with TRBJ2-1; 8 bases agree with TRBD2. CDR1 and CDR2 from the germline V gene are LNHNV and YYDKDF (reference sequence). The CDR3 consists of 20 residues. With 1 base clipped from V and 5 bases from J, the junction kept 19 bases outside the gene matches. The CDR3 loop reads CATSRGTGRGFTGINNEQFF. The CDR3 bases are TGTGCCACCAGCAGAGGCACCGGGAGGGGTTTTACGGGGATAAACAATGAGCAGTTCTTC.

The rearrangement uses TRBV2 and TRBJ2-3, with 12 positions matching TRBD1. Unmatched junction bases numbered 10, after V lost 4 bases and J lost 2 bases. CDR1 and CDR2 from the germline V gene are SNHLY and FYNNEI. The CDR3 covers 18 residues. CDR3 DNA sequence: TGTGCCAGCAGTGTAATCCTGGGACAGGGGGCCCTCACAGATACGCAGTATTTT. It encodes CASSVILGQGALTDTQYF.

The chain carries TRBV19 and TRBJ1-5; 7 bases agree with TRBD1. The CDR3 runs 15 residues. The trim removed 0 bases at V and 5 bases at J, leaving 4 bases unmatched. CDR1 and CDR2 from the germline V gene are LNHDA and SQIVND (reference sequence). The CDR3 DNA is TGTGCCAGTAGTATAGACAGGGGGGAAGATCAGCCCCAGCATTTT. Protein product: CASSIDRGEDQPQHF.

The chain recombines TRBV25-1 with TRBJ2-5, with 10 bases lining up with TRBD2. Germline V gene sequence: CDR1 MGHDK, CDR2 SYGVNS. The CDR3 spans 15 residues. The V and J ends lost 3 bases and 5 bases, in that order; junction bases with no gene match: 6. In DNA form, the CDR3 reads TGTGCCAGCAGTGACTGGGCTAGCGGGAGTGAGACCCAGTACTTC. Its protein product is CASSDWASGSETQYF. Variable domain in full (rest from reference TRBV25-1 and TRBJ2-5): EADIYQTPRYLVIGTGKKITLECSQTMGHDKMYWYQQDPGMELHLIHYSYGVNSTEKGDLSSESTVSRIRTEHFPLTLESARPSHTSQYLCASSDWASGSETQYFGPGTRLLVL.

The V and J genes are TRBV4-2 and TRBJ2-5; D is perhaps TRBD2 (6 bases). Germline V gives CDR1 LGHNA, CDR2 YNFKEQ. CDR3 length: 19 residues. V lost 3 bases to trimming and J lost 5 bases, with 28 bases between them. The CDR3 protein is CASSHLSIIAAGFLETQYF. CDR3 DNA sequence: TGTGCCAGCAGCCATTTATCTATCATCGCGGCGGGATTTTTGGAGACCCAGTACTTC.

The chain is built from TRBV7-2 and TRBJ2-7, with D possibly TRBD2 on 5 matching bases. CDR1 SGHTA and CDR2 FQGNSA come from the germline V gene. This CDR3 has 17 residues. V was clipped by 5 bases and J by 4 bases, with 24 bases between them. CDR3 loop: CASSTQSHPGSMYEQYF. CDR3 DNA sequence: TGTGCCAGCAGCACTCAATCACACCCGGGAAGCATGTACGAGCAGTACTTC.

The chain couples TRBV2 to TRBJ1-1; D possibly corresponds to TRBD1 (6 bases). This CDR3 comprises 16 residues. The germline V and J ends were trimmed by 6 bases and 4 bases, with 21 bases remaining between them. The V gene's germline CDR1 is SNHLY and CDR2 FYNNEI. The CDR3 region has the DNA TGTGCCAGCAGGAAAGGACAGCGGGGATTGGGCACTGAAGCTTTCTTT. Translating gives CASRKGQRGLGTEAFF.

V gene TRBV6-1 combines with J gene TRBJ2-5; D may be TRBD1 (5 bases). The CDR3 spans 13 residues. From germline, CDR1 is MNHNS and CDR2 SASEGT. V dropped 7 bases and J dropped 9 bases, with 18 bases sitting between them. This CDR3 reads CASKDKPLMAQYF. CDR3 DNA: TGTGCCAGCAAGGACAAACCCCTGATGGCCCAGTACTTC.

This clone is a singleton in its sample. This chain uses TRBV25-1 with TRBJ2-3; the D gene is possibly TRBD2 (5 bases). The V gene's germline CDR1 is MGHDK and CDR2 SYGVNS. The CDR3 extends over 14 amino acids. The V end was cut by 4 bases, the J end by 1 base, with 9 bases between. In DNA, the CDR3 is TGTGCCAGCAGTGCACTCGGGGGCACAGATACGCAGTATTTT. It encodes CASSALGGTDTQYF.

This clone was seen only once. This chain connects TRBV2 to TRBJ2-1, with 9 positions matching TRBD2. The CDR3 totals 17 residues. The V and J ends lost 1 base and 0 bases, in that order; junction bases with no gene match: 4. Germline values: CDR1 SNHLY, CDR2 FYNNEI. Written as DNA, the CDR3 is TGTGCCAGCAGTGAAGGGGTAGCGGGAGACTCCTACAATGAGCAGTTCTTC. Its protein is CASSEGVAGDSYNEQFF.

The V gene is TRBV5-6, the J gene TRBJ1-5; D gene ambiguous. The ends were cut back, 0 bases at V and 2 bases at J, with 12 bases in the middle. The germline gives CDR1 SGHDT, CDR2 YYEEEE. This CDR3 region has 16 residues. Here the CDR3 DNA reads TGTGCCAGCAGCTTGGCGGCACTGGAGGGCAATCAGCCCCAGCATTTT. Its protein product is CASSLAALEGNQPQHF.

This chain joins TRBV5-1 and TRBJ2-1, with a weak D call TRBD2 (5 bases). The length of the CDR3 is 12 residues. CDR1 and CDR2 (germline): SGHRS, YFSETQ. V was shortened by 2 bases and J by 10 bases, with 10 bases between the two germline ends. CDR3 in amino acids: CASSFGVSEQFF. As DNA, the CDR3 is TGCGCCAGCAGCTTCGGGGTAAGCGAGCAGTTCTTC.

The J gene is TRBJ1-2, the V gene TRBV18; 9 nucleotides line up with TRBD1. The CDR3 runs 14 residues. V lost 3 bases and J lost 6; bases outside the gene matches: 5. Germline assignment: CDR1 KGHSH and CDR2 LQKENI. The chain's CDR3 is CASSPDRGVNGYTF. DNA for the CDR3: TGTGCCAGCTCACCGGACAGGGGCGTTAATGGCTACACCTTC.

The chain employs TRBV6-1 and TRBJ1-2; 9 bases align to TRBD1. CDR1 MNHNS and CDR2 SASEGT come from the germline V gene. J gave up 7 bases and V 3 bases, and 6 bases lay outside the gene matches. There are 14 residues in the CDR3. In DNA form, the CDR3 reads TGTGCCAGCAGTGACTTCGGGACAGGGAGTGGCTACACCTTC. Amino acid sequence: CASSDFGTGSGYTF.

This clone is a singleton in its sample. The chain carries TRBV11-2 and TRBJ2-7; a weak D match, TRBD1 (7 bases). This CDR3 has 16 residues. Germline loops: CDR1 SGHAT, CDR2 FQNNGV. Trimming shortened V by 4 bases and J by 2 bases, and 18 bases separated the two germline ends. The CDR3 region has the DNA TGTGCCAGCAGCTCCCAGACAGGGAGCGGGCCCTACGAGCAGTACTTC. Protein product: CASSSQTGSGPYEQYF.

V and J are TRBV5-1 and TRBJ2-3; 12 bases match TRBD2. J gave up 0 bases and V 2 bases, and 7 bases lay outside the gene matches. Germline loops: CDR1 SGHRS, CDR2 YFSETQ. This CDR3 is 18 amino acids long. The CDR3 region has the DNA TGCGCCAGCAGCTTCCCTAGCGGGGGGGGTATTAGCACAGATACGCAGTATTTT. Protein: CASSFPSGGGISTDTQYF.

This clone appeared a few times. This sequence joins TRBV2 and TRBJ2-7; the match to TRBD2 covers 11 bases. V was pared by 3 bases and J by 6 bases, with 4 bases of the junction left unmatched. The germline V gene encodes CDR1 SNHLY and CDR2 FYNNEI. The CDR3 has 14 amino acids. The CDR3: CASSETSGTSEQYF. In nucleotides, the CDR3 is TGTGCCAGCAGTGAGACTAGCGGGACTTCCGAGCAGTACTTC.

The chain joins TRBV9 to TRBJ1-1; D is ambiguous. The CDR3 is 14 amino acids. The V end lost 0 bases, the J end lost 8 bases, and 14 bases lay between the germline ends. From germline, CDR1 is SGDLS and CDR2 YYNGEE. CDR3 protein: CASSVGVVGQEAFF. CDR3 sequence (DNA): TGTGCCAGCAGCGTAGGAGTGGTTGGGCAGGAAGCTTTCTTT.

The chain recombines TRBV27 with TRBJ1-1; 10 positions agree with TRBD1. The CDR3 sequence is 16 residues long. Per the germline V gene, CDR1 is MNHEY and CDR2 is SMNVEV (reference sequence). The V segment lost 2 bases and the J segment 5 bases; nucleotides outside the gene matches: 8. CDR3 nucleotide sequence: TGTGCCAGCAGTTTACTTGGGACAGGGGCTGGGACTGAAGCTTTCTTT. This gives the protein CASSLLGTGAGTEAFF.

The chain combines TRBV15 with TRBJ1-2; D remains unclear. The CDR3 extends over 13 amino acids. The V gene's germline CDR1 is LNHNV and CDR2 YYDKDF (reference sequence). Trimming took 4 bases from V and 3 from J, leaving 9 bases between them. The CDR3 spells CATSNPTDYGYTF. CDR3 nucleotide sequence: TGTGCCACCAGCAACCCCACAGACTATGGCTACACCTTC.

The rearrangement links TRBV6-1 to TRBJ2-2; 7 bases line up with TRBD1. V trimming: 0 bases; J trimming: 7 bases; junction bases outside the gene matches: 5. Germline V gives CDR1 MNHNS, CDR2 SASEGT. There are 15 residues in the CDR3. CDR3 sequence: CASSEASQGIGELFF. The CDR3 bases are TGTGCCAGCAGTGAAGCGTCACAGGGGATCGGGGAGCTGTTTTTT.

The chain recombines TRBV28 with TRBJ1-5; 7 nucleotides line up with TRBD1. In germline, CDR1 is MDHEN, CDR2 SYDVKM. With V trimmed by 5 bases and J by 5 bases, 15 bases remained unmatched. CDR3 length: 17 amino acids. The CDR3 DNA is TGTGCCAGCAGTGGAATGAGACAGGGTATCCAGGATCAGCCCCAGCATTTT. Protein: CASSGMRQGIQDQPQHF.

The V gene is TRBV7-9, the J gene TRBJ1-5; TRBD1 might be the D (5 bases). This CDR3 has 17 residues. Trimming removed 1 base at V and 5 bases at J, with 18 bases between. Germline V gene sequence: CDR1 SEHNR, CDR2 FQNEAQ (reference sequence). The chain's CDR3 is CASSLGVFGRGDQPQHF. The CDR3, as DNA: TGTGCCAGCAGCTTAGGTGTGTTTGGAAGGGGTGATCAGCCCCAGCATTTT.

The chain carries TRBV30 and TRBJ2-2; no definite D call. The CDR3 is made up of 13 amino acids. Trimming stripped 2 bases from V and 7 bases from J, with 11 bases between. Looked up from germline, CDR1 is GTSNPN and CDR2 is SVGIG (reference sequence). CDR3 in DNA: TGTGCCTGGAGTATAATTTTCAGCGGGGAGCTGTTTTTT. This encodes CAWSIIFSGELFF.

The J gene is TRBJ2-7, the V gene TRBV10-3; the match to TRBD2 covers 13 bases. CDR3 length equals 15 residues. V trimming: 5 bases; J trimming: 5 bases; junction bases outside the gene matches: 6. Germline V lookup: CDR1 ENHRY, CDR2 SYGVKD. This chain's CDR3 is CAISPRTSGSDEQYF. CDR3 nucleotide sequence: TGTGCCATCAGTCCTAGGACTAGCGGGAGTGACGAGCAGTACTTC.

For this clone: Sequence at one end of the junction differs from germline and may be a read error. The gene calls are TRBV6-1 and TRBJ2-2, with no clear D. The germline gives CDR1 MNHNS, CDR2 SASEGT. The CDR3 spans 13 residues. The DNA for the CDR3 is TGTGCCAGCAGCGAAGGCGGTCCCGGGGAGCTGTTTTTT. Translating it yields CASSEGGPGELFF.

The rearrangement uses TRBV19 and TRBJ1-2; 9 bases are shared with TRBD1. The V gene end was trimmed by 10 bases and the J gene end by 7 bases; junction bases not matched to a gene: 13. CDR1 is LNHDA and CDR2 is SQIVND in the germline V gene (reference sequence). This CDR3 comprises 14 residues. The CDR3 loop is CATPRPRTGVGYTF. CDR3 DNA sequence: TGTGCCACCCCCCGTCCGAGGACAGGGGTTGGCTACACCTTC.

The J gene is TRBJ1-5, the V gene TRBV6-5; TRBD1 matches 8 bases. The CDR3 contains 15 residues. V shed 6 bases and J 3 bases; nucleotides not matched to a gene: 7. Germline V gene sequence: CDR1 MNHEY, CDR2 SVGAGI. The chain's CDR3 is CASSRTGSNNQPQHF. The DNA for the CDR3 is TGTGCCAGCAGCCGGACAGGGTCGAACAATCAGCCCCAGCATTTT.

The genes are TRBV7-2 and TRBJ1-2; D gene ambiguous. This CDR3 has 16 residues. The V and J ends lost 7 bases and 4 bases respectively, with 22 bases between them. Germline values: CDR1 SGHTA, CDR2 FQGNSA. CDR3 sequence reads: CASISSQANTPYGYTF. CDR3 bases: TGTGCCAGCATCTCTTCTCAAGCCAATACCCCCTATGGCTACACCTTC.

The chain employs TRBV29-1 and TRBJ1-2; D uncertain. This CDR3 spans 10 amino acids. Deletions cut 3 bases from V and 8 bases from J, with 7 bases between. Germline V CDR1 and CDR2: SQVTM, ANQGSEA. In nucleotides, the CDR3 is TGCAGCGTTGAGGGAGGGGGCTACACCTTC. It yields the protein CSVEGGGYTF.

V and J are TRBV28 and TRBJ1-2; D possibly corresponds to TRBD1 (5 bases). Looked up from germline, CDR1 is MDHEN and CDR2 is SYDVKM. Trimming stripped 5 bases from V and 3 bases from J, with 10 bases between. There are 13 residues in the CDR3. The CDR3 spells CASSLGGDYGYTF. The CDR3 bases are TGTGCCAGCAGTCTTGGGGGGGACTATGGCTACACCTTC.